The 32 T cell receptor beta chains listed next were all sequenced from one sample in a study of blood T cells in healthy people across ages. A sample-barcoded 5' primer and a J-beta primer mix were used in a second PCR of about 7 to 11 cycles. One entry per CDR3 protein results from TCRdb running MiXCR on the 5' RACE reads. The sample has 1.5 million to 2 million distinct CDR3 sequences; 49% are singletons. The sample comprised blood. These receptors all stem from a woman aged 40 to 50 in good health.

The V and J genes are TRBV12-3 or TRBV12-4 and TRBJ1-2, with 7 bases matching TRBD1. V shed 6 bases, J shed 13 bases, and the junction held 8 bases outside the gene matches. There are 11 residues in the CDR3. The CDR3, as DNA: TGTGCCAGCAGCAGAAACAGGGGCGGCACCTTC. Translated, it gives CASSRNRGGTF.

This clonotype was detected a few times. The rearrangement links TRBV3-1 to TRBJ2-4; D unclear. The V gene lost 0 bases and the J gene lost 13 bases, with 25 bases spanning the gap. Per germline, CDR1 LGHDT and CDR2 YNNKEL (reference sequence). The CDR3 sequence is 17 residues long. CDR3 loop: CASSQDLAVATIVGQYF. As DNA, the CDR3 is TGTGCCAGCAGCCAAGATTTGGCGGTTGCCACAATTGTCGGGCAGTACTTC.

This chain uses TRBV6-2 or TRBV6-3 with TRBJ2-7; TRBD1 is a possible D gene (5 bases). Germline CDR1 MNHEY, CDR2 SVGEGT. The CDR3 loop spans 14 amino acids. The V end was cut by 2 bases, the J end by 6 bases, with 14 bases between. The DNA for the CDR3 is TGTGCCAGCAGTTACGGACAATCATCATCCGAGCAGTACTTC. This sequence encodes CASSYGQSSSEQYF.

This chain connects TRBV7-2 to TRBJ2-7; D might be TRBD1 (6 bases). This CDR3 contains 15 residues. Trimming left V 0 bases short and J 2 bases short, with 11 bases between. Germline V gene data show CDR1 as SGHTA and CDR2 as FQGNSA. Here the CDR3 reads CASSLAAGAAYEQYF. As DNA, the CDR3 is TGTGCCAGCAGCTTAGCGGCAGGGGCCGCCTACGAGCAGTACTTC.

The genes are TRBV20-1 and TRBJ2-5; tentative D call: TRBD2 (6 bases). Deletions cut 6 bases from V and 5 bases from J, with 22 bases between. The CDR3 has 15 amino acids. The germline V gene encodes CDR1 DFQATT and CDR2 SNEGSKA (reference sequence). CDR3 DNA: TGCAGTGCCAATAAACCGGGGGTGAGGAGGGAGACCCAGTACTTC. This translates into CSANKPGVRRETQYF.

The genes are TRBV14 and TRBJ2-5, with D maybe TRBD1 (7 bases). Germline V gene lookup returns CDR1 SGHDN and CDR2 FVKESK. V was cut by 6 bases and J by 7 bases, with 21 bases left in between. This CDR3 is 15 amino acids long. CDR3 loop: CASRREHTQGGTQYF. The CDR3 region has the DNA TGTGCCAGCAGAAGGGAACACACCCAGGGGGGGACCCAGTACTTC.

In this sample, this clonotype turned up a few times. The chain is built from TRBV18 and TRBJ1-6; 7 positions match TRBD1. The CDR3 totals 13 residues. The V and J ends lost 6 bases and 7 bases, in that order; junction bases with no gene match: 3. Germline CDR1 is KGHSH and CDR2 is LQKENI. CDR3 in amino acids: CASSGQENSPLHF. CDR3 coding DNA: TGTGCCAGCTCCGGACAGGAAAATTCACCCCTCCACTTT.

This clonotype was counted only a few times. V and J are TRBV6-6 and TRBJ2-7; D might be TRBD2 (5 bases). Germline V gene data show CDR1 as MNHNY and CDR2 as SVGAGI (reference sequence). The CDR3 length is 12 residues. Trimming cost V 6 bases and J 12 bases, with 18 bases left between them. CDR3 nucleotides: TGTGCCAGCAGAAAATCACAGAGCGGCTTGTACTTC. Amino acids: CASRKSQSGLYF.

The sample holds a few counts of this clonotype. The rearrangement joins TRBV20-1 to TRBJ2-3, with D possibly matching TRBD2 (6 bases). Trimming removed 3 bases from V and 3 bases from J, with 16 bases in between. The CDR3 spans 15 residues. Germline values: CDR1 DFQATT, CDR2 SNEGSKA (reference sequence). CDR3 DNA sequence: TGCAGTGCTAGCCCCGTGAGCGGGCAAACAGATACGCAGTATTTT. Its protein product is CSASPVSGQTDTQYF.

This clonotype was found a few times. The chain carries TRBV12-3 or TRBV12-4 and TRBJ1-2, with 10 bases identical to TRBD1. Trimming removed 6 bases from V and 5 bases from J; junction bases left unmatched: 6. The CDR3 loop spans 14 amino acids. The CDR3 protein is CASSRGQGLYGYTF. Here the CDR3 DNA reads TGTGCCAGCAGCAGGGGACAGGGGTTATATGGCTACACCTTC.

The chain has TRBV3-1 and TRBJ2-7, with 8 bases lining up with TRBD1. The CDR3 is 15 residues long. V lost 5 bases and J lost 2; bases outside the gene matches: 8. CDR1 is LGHDT, CDR2 YNNKEL, per germline (reference sequence). The chain's CDR3 is CASSGTGARPYEQYF. In DNA, the CDR3 is TGTGCCAGCAGCGGGACAGGTGCGAGACCCTACGAGCAGTACTTC.

The rearrangement joins TRBV27 to TRBJ2-1; 9 bases match TRBD2. This CDR3 spans 15 amino acids. Losses at the gene ends were 5 bases for V and 8 bases for J; bases not matched to a gene: 10. Germline V gene lookup returns CDR1 MNHEY and CDR2 SMNVEV (reference sequence). CDR3 sequence (DNA): TGTGCCAGCAGTAAAACCGGGACTAGCATCCATGAGCAGTTCTTC. This sequence encodes CASSKTGTSIHEQFF.

The V gene is TRBV29-1, the J gene TRBJ1-1; the D gene is possibly TRBD1 (5 bases). The CDR3 is 13 amino acids. The germline gives CDR1 SQVTM, CDR2 ANQGSEA. V lost 4 bases to trimming and J lost 0 bases, with 9 bases between them. CDR3 bases: TGCAGCGTTGGGAGGGGAATGAACACTGAAGCTTTCTTT. This gives the protein CSVGRGMNTEAFF.

The rearrangement uses TRBV7-3 and TRBJ1-1, with no clear D. Germline assignment: CDR1 SGHTA and CDR2 FQGTGA. V dropped 6 bases and J dropped 6 bases, with 11 bases sitting between them. This CDR3 spans 12 amino acids. DNA of the CDR3: TGTGCCAGCAGTGACCTTGCCCCTGAAGCTTTCTTT. It specifies CASSDLAPEAFF. The variable domain in full, completed from reference TRBV7-3 and TRBJ1-1, reads GAGVSQTPSNKVTEKGKYVELRCDPISGHTALYWYRQSLGQGPEFLIYFQGTGAADDSGLPNDRFFAVRPEGSVSTLKIQRTERGDSAVYLCASSDLAPEAFFGQGTRLTVV.

J is TRBJ2-3 and V is TRBV3-1; D tentatively reads TRBD1 or TRBD2 (5 bases each). The CDR3 is 15 amino acids. V was cut by 0 bases and J by 1 base, with 8 bases left in between. Germline CDR1 is LGHDT and CDR2 is YNNKEL (reference sequence). The CDR3 region is CASSQDQGRTDTQYF. CDR3 DNA sequence: TGTGCCAGCAGCCAAGACCAGGGACGCACAGATACGCAGTATTTT.

This clonotype was counted a single time. V gene TRBV10-3 combines with J gene TRBJ2-1; D is tentatively TRBD1 or TRBD2 (7 bases each). Germline V gene data show CDR1 as ENHRY and CDR2 as SYGVKD. The V gene lost 5 bases and the J gene lost 4 bases, with 12 bases spanning the gap. The CDR3 is 14 amino acids. This CDR3 is CAISQRDSYNEQFF. The CDR3 bases are TGTGCCATCAGTCAGCGGGACAGTTACAATGAGCAGTTCTTC.

V and J are TRBV7-8 and TRBJ2-1; a weak D match, TRBD2 (6 bases). The CDR3 contains 16 residues. V lost 5 bases, J lost 4 bases, and 18 bases lay in between. The germline V gene has CDR1 SGHVS and CDR2 FQNEAQ. The CDR3: CASSPRVAGSYNEQFF. Here the CDR3 DNA reads TGTGCCAGCAGCCCTAGGGTGGCGGGGAGTTACAATGAGCAGTTCTTC.

V and J are TRBV6-2 or TRBV6-3 and TRBJ1-1, with 11 bases matching TRBD1. The germline V gene encodes CDR1 MNHEY and CDR2 SVGEGT. This CDR3 contains 17 residues. V gave up 2 bases and J gave up 4 bases; unmatched junction bases: 9. This CDR3 reads CASSYGPGQGGSTEAFF. Written as DNA, the CDR3 is TGTGCCAGCAGTTACGGACCGGGACAGGGGGGTAGCACTGAAGCTTTCTTT.

The CDR3 nucleotides are TGTGCCAGCAGATCCTTCCGAGCGGGGTTCACAGATACGCAGTATTTT. It codes for CASRSFRAGFTDTQYF. This chain links TRBV12-3 or TRBV12-4 with TRBJ2-3; TRBD2 matches 7 bases. V shed 6 bases and J 2 bases; nucleotides not matched to a gene: 11. The CDR3 consists of 16 residues.

V usage is TRBV5-5 and J usage is TRBJ2-5; 11 nucleotides align to TRBD1. Germline V lookup: CDR1 SGHKS, CDR2 YYEKEE (reference sequence). The CDR3 is made up of 16 amino acids. Germline trimming cut 3 bases from V and 0 bases from J; bases unmatched to any gene: 4. CDR3 bases: TGTGCCAGCAGCTCCGGACAGGGGGCGTACCAAGAGACCCAGTACTTC. It specifies CASSSGQGAYQETQYF.

The chain carries TRBV4-2 and TRBJ2-7; D possibly corresponds to TRBD1 (5 bases). The CDR3 length is 16 residues. CDR1 LGHNA and CDR2 YNFKEQ come from the germline V gene. The V end was cut by 0 bases, the J end by 0 bases, with 12 bases between. CDR3 in amino acids: CASSQDPGPISYEQYF. The CDR3, as DNA: TGTGCCAGCAGCCAAGATCCAGGGCCCATCTCCTACGAGCAGTACTTC.

CDR3 DNA: TGTGCCAGCATCAAGGACAGGGGGCGAGAGACCCAGTACTTC. This gives the protein CASIKDRGRETQYF. The chain carries TRBV12-3 or TRBV12-4 and TRBJ2-5; 11 bases are a match to TRBD1. J lost 4 bases, V lost 7 bases, and 5 bases had no gene match. The CDR3 runs 14 residues.

The chain combines TRBV5-1 with TRBJ2-5; TRBD1 or TRBD2 may be the D gene (5 bases each). Germline V lookup: CDR1 SGHRS, CDR2 YFSETQ. V lost 4 bases to trimming and J lost 1 base, with 14 bases between them. The CDR3 loop spans 15 amino acids. CDR3 in DNA: TGCGCCAGCAGCCAGAGGGACGGTCGCCAAGAGACCCAGTACTTC. Protein: CASSQRDGRQETQYF.

This clonotype has only a few counts. The chain joins TRBV12-3 or TRBV12-4 to TRBJ2-5, with D possibly being TRBD1 (7 bases). The ends were cut back, 6 bases at V and 2 bases at J, with 22 bases in the middle. The CDR3 contains 17 residues. CDR3 sequence: CASSDPRGTVKQETQYF. The CDR3 nucleotides read TGTGCCAGCAGCGATCCGCGCGGGACAGTCAAGCAAGAGACCCAGTACTTC.

The rearrangement links TRBV5-1 to TRBJ1-2; D is unresolved. The length of the CDR3 is 13 residues. Germline values: CDR1 SGHRS, CDR2 YFSETQ. V lost 4 bases, J lost 2 bases, and 9 bases lay in between. CDR3 amino acids: CASSAESNYGYTF. In DNA form, the CDR3 reads TGCGCCAGCAGCGCGGAGTCAAACTATGGCTACACCTTC.

This clonotype was detected only a few times. CDR3 DNA sequence: TGCAGCGTTGTCCTGTGGGATACGCAGTATTTT. Translating it yields CSVVLWDTQYF. This chain uses TRBV29-1 with TRBJ2-3, with D unclear. The germline gives CDR1 SQVTM, CDR2 ANQGSEA. Between the trimmed V and J ends, which lost 4 bases and 6 bases, there was a span of 8 bases. The CDR3 loop spans 11 amino acids.

The chain links TRBV20-1 to TRBJ2-3; 8 bases fit TRBD2. J was trimmed by 5 bases and V by 1 base; bases with no gene match: 8. Germline V gene lookup returns CDR1 DFQATT and CDR2 SNEGSKA (reference sequence). The CDR3 consists of 15 residues. The CDR3 sequence is CSARGGGMLLDTQYF. The CDR3, as DNA: TGCAGTGCTAGAGGCGGGGGGATGCTATTAGATACGCAGTATTTT.

The chain has TRBV10-3 and TRBJ1-4; D is undetermined. The V end was cut by 3 bases, the J end by 5 bases, with 13 bases between. Germline-derived CDR1 and CDR2 are ENHRY and SYGVKD. CDR3 length equals 15 residues. The CDR3 DNA reads as TGTGCCATCAGTGATTCGGCTCGGCAAAATGAAAAACTGTTTTTT. The encoded protein is CAISDSARQNEKLFF.

This clonotype appeared a few times. The chain employs TRBV2 and TRBJ1-6, with unresolved D. This CDR3 comprises 15 residues. Trimming shortened V by 3 bases and J by 11 bases, and 17 bases separated the two germline ends. Germline V gene data show CDR1 as SNHLY and CDR2 as FYNNEI. CDR3 nucleotides: TGTGCCAGCAGTGAGCAACAGATTCCGCGGGCACCCCTCCACTTT. Protein product: CASSEQQIPRAPLHF.

This clonotype was detected only a few times. The chain carries TRBV6-6 and TRBJ2-1; the D gene is possibly TRBD1 (5 bases). Trimming took off 6 bases at V and 6 bases at J, with 24 bases between the two ends. Germline V gene data show CDR1 as MNHNY and CDR2 as SVGAGI (reference sequence). The CDR3 totals 17 residues. The chain's CDR3 is CASRGEIAAGLLNEQFF. The CDR3 nucleotides read TGTGCCAGCAGAGGAGAGATCGCGGCAGGGCTCCTCAATGAGCAGTTCTTC.

The chain is built from TRBV4-3 and TRBJ1-5, with D possibly TRBD1 on 6 matching bases. V was cut by 1 base and J by 6 bases, with 19 bases left in between. Germline CDR1 is LGHNA and CDR2 is YSLEER. The CDR3 has 17 amino acids. CDR3 sequence: CASSQAVSGTLGQPQHF. CDR3 bases: TGCGCCAGCAGCCAAGCGGTATCGGGGACACTAGGTCAGCCCCAGCATTTT.

The genes are TRBV25-1 and TRBJ2-5; TRBD2 is a possible D gene (7 bases). CDR3 size: 23 residues. Trimming left V 0 bases short and J 1 base short, with 33 bases between. The germline gives CDR1 MGHDK, CDR2 SYGVNS. For the CDR3, the DNA is TGTGCCAGCAGTGAATATGACTCGGGCCGTCGCTTAAAGGGGGGGATGGGCCAAGAGACCCAGTACTTC. It specifies CASSEYDSGRRLKGGMGQETQYF.